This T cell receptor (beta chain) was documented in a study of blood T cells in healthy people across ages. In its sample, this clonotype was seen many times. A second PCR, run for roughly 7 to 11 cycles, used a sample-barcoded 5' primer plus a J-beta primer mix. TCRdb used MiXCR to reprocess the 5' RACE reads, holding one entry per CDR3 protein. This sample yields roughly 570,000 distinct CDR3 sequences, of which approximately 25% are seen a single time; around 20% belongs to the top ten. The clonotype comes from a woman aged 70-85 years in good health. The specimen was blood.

The CDR3 DNA sequence: TGCGCCAGCAGCCAAGATGACGTGCGGTGGGGAGATGGCTACACCTTC. It specifies CASSQDDVRWGDGYTF. The gene calls are TRBV4-3 and TRBJ1-2; no reliable D call. CDR3 length: 16 residues. V lost 0 bases and J lost 6, with 17 bases in between. CDR1 and CDR2 from the germline V gene are LGHNA and YSLEER.